One sample yielded the 17 T cell receptor beta chains listed below, sequenced in a study of cytomegalovirus exposure and HLA in healthy donors. The PCR made use of 60 Vbeta and 13 Jbeta primers. Sequencing used immunoSEQ multiplex PCR; TCRdb keeps in-frame clones, though not all of them. The sample includes roughly 100,000 clones, about three quarters seen only once; the top ten take about 0.8%. Sequences were obtained from PBMCs. These receptors came from a boy younger than 18 in good health and CMV-seronegative.

CDR3 in DNA: TGTGCCAGCAGCTTAGAACCGGGACAGCTCTTTAACTATGGCTACACCTTC. Its protein is CASSLEPGQLFNYGYTF. This chain connects TRBV7-2 to TRBJ1-2, with 7 bases fitting TRBD1. The V gene's germline CDR1 is SGHTA and CDR2 FQGNSA. This CDR3 is 17 amino acids long. Germline trimming cut 1 base from V and 1 base from J; bases unmatched to any gene: 9.

This chain connects TRBV9 to TRBJ1-1, with D possibly being TRBD1 (5 bases). Per germline, CDR1 SGDLS and CDR2 YYNGEE. V shed 4 bases and J shed 1 base, with 8 bases lying between them. The CDR3 length is 13 residues. The CDR3 DNA reads TGTGCCAGCAGCAATAGGGGGAACACTGAAGCTTTCTTT. Residues: CASSNRGNTEAFF.

V usage is TRBV7-7 and J usage is TRBJ2-5; 9 nucleotides align to TRBD2. After removal of 1 base from V and 1 base from J, the junction contained 1 base not matched to a gene. This CDR3 is 15 amino acids long. Germline values: CDR1 SSHAT, CDR2 FNYEAQ (reference sequence). As DNA, the CDR3 is TGTGCCAGCAGCTTAGTAGCGGGGGTCCAAGAGACCCAGTACTTC. Protein sequence: CASSLVAGVQETQYF.

V usage is TRBV7-2 and J usage is TRBJ2-7; 11 nucleotides agree with TRBD2. Germline assignment: CDR1 SGHTA and CDR2 FQGNSA. Trimming removed 5 bases from V and 3 bases from J; junction bases left unmatched: 9. The CDR3 spans 16 residues. The CDR3 spells CASSRPSGGLSYEQYF. The CDR3 DNA reads as TGTGCCAGCAGCCGCCCTAGCGGGGGGCTAAGCTACGAGCAGTACTTC.

V gene TRBV4-2 combines with J gene TRBJ2-1; a weak D match, TRBD2 (5 bases). The CDR3 is 16 residues long. Between the trimmed V and J ends, which lost 0 bases and 8 bases, there was a span of 17 bases. Per the germline V gene, CDR1 is LGHNA and CDR2 is YNFKEQ. The CDR3 coding sequence is TGTGCCAGCAGCCAAGAAAGGAGCGGAGAGGGCCATGAGCAGTTCTTC. Protein: CASSQERSGEGHEQFF.

CDR3 amino acids: CASSLVPGLKKNPDTQYF. The CDR3 nucleotides are TGTGCCAGCAGCTTGGTCCCAGGTCTAAAAAAAAACCCAGATACGCAGTATTTT. This chain links TRBV5-6 with TRBJ2-3; D uncertain. Germline V gene sequence: CDR1 SGHDT, CDR2 YYEEEE. Between the trimmed V and J ends, which lost 0 bases and 4 bases, there was a span of 21 bases. The length of the CDR3 is 18 residues.

J is TRBJ2-7 and V is TRBV5-4, with 11 bases fitting TRBD2. In germline, CDR1 is SGHNT, CDR2 YYREEE (reference sequence). V lost 2 bases and J lost 6; bases outside the gene matches: 4. The CDR3 covers 14 residues. DNA for the CDR3: TGTGCCAGCAGCTTAGGTAGCGGGAGGGCCGAGCAGTACTTC. Encoded protein: CASSLGSGRAEQYF.

The chain links TRBV6-5 to TRBJ1-1; D ambiguous. The CDR3 covers 14 residues. The germline V gene encodes CDR1 MNHEY and CDR2 SVGAGI. V lost 6 bases to trimming and J lost 0 bases, with 11 bases between them. The CDR3 bases are TGTGCCAGCAGCCCCCGGTGGTTGAACACTGAAGCTTTCTTT. The encoded protein is CASSPRWLNTEAFF.

This chain connects TRBV7-2 to TRBJ1-5; 7 bases match TRBD1. Germline values: CDR1 SGHTA, CDR2 FQGNSA. V was clipped by 5 bases and J by 1 base; unmatched bases: 5. The CDR3 consists of 15 residues. CDR3 DNA sequence: TGTGCCAGCAGCGAAACAGGGGTGAGCAATCAGCCCCAGCATTTT. Protein product: CASSETGVSNQPQHF.

V usage is TRBV6-1 and J usage is TRBJ1-1, with D perhaps matching TRBD1 (5 bases). The germline V gene has CDR1 MNHNS and CDR2 SASEGT. CDR3 size: 15 residues. The V end was cut by 6 bases, the J end by 4 bases, with 18 bases between. For the CDR3, the DNA is TGTGCCAGCAGGGGAGGGCATAGGGGCACCACTGAAGCTTTCTTT. It specifies CASRGGHRGTTEAFF.

V is TRBV4-1 and J is TRBJ1-2, with 7 bases that match TRBD1. Germline assignment: CDR1 MGHRA and CDR2 YSYEKL. This CDR3 has 20 residues. V was clipped by 0 bases and J by 0 bases; unmatched bases: 16. The CDR3 DNA sequence: TGCGCCAGCAGCCAAGATCTCGGGCGGCAGGGGGAAAGAGCTAACTATGGCTACACCTTC. Protein sequence: CASSQDLGRQGERANYGYTF.

The CDR3 spells CAWSVKGQGYEQYF. CDR3 nucleotides: TGTGCCTGGAGTGTAAAGGGACAGGGCTACGAGCAGTACTTC. V is TRBV30 and J is TRBJ2-7, with TRBD1 matching over 9 bases. Trimming cost V 0 bases and J 3 bases; bases outside gene matches: 3. This CDR3 is built from 14 residues. CDR1 is GTSNPN, CDR2 SVGIG, per germline (reference sequence).

Only a few counts were recorded for this clone. V is TRBV6-5 and J is TRBJ1-2; D perhaps matches TRBD1 (5 bases). V lost 6 bases and J 3 bases, leaving 11 bases between the germline ends. This CDR3 is built from 13 residues. Germline lookup yields CDR1 MNHEY and CDR2 SVGAGI. CDR3 sequence: CASSPGIDYGYTF. CDR3 nucleotide sequence: TGTGCCAGCAGCCCAGGGATAGACTATGGCTACACCTTC.

V usage is TRBV10-3 and J usage is TRBJ1-1, with TRBD1 matching over 8 bases. With 4 bases clipped from V and 3 bases from J, the junction kept 4 bases outside the gene matches. The CDR3 length is 14 residues. Germline values: CDR1 ENHRY, CDR2 SYGVKD. This CDR3 is CAISVVQGDTEAFF. DNA for the CDR3: TGTGCCATCAGTGTCGTACAGGGGGACACTGAAGCTTTCTTT.

V gene TRBV9 combines with J gene TRBJ1-6; 7 bases line up with TRBD1. Germline values: CDR1 SGDLS, CDR2 YYNGEE. V gave up 3 bases and J gave up 14 bases; unmatched junction bases: 17. CDR3 length: 16 residues. The CDR3 protein is CASSAPSRGALGALHF. The CDR3 DNA follows: TGTGCCAGCAGCGCCCCCAGCAGGGGGGCGTTAGGGGCCCTCCACTTT.

To note about this clone: Because the CDR3 is missing its conserved closing phenylalanine or tryptophan, this is likely a read error. The rearrangement joins TRBV30 to TRBJ2-3; the match to TRBD1 covers 8 bases. V lost 1 base and J lost 3; bases outside the gene matches: 3. Per the germline V gene, CDR1 is GTSNPN and CDR2 is SVGIG (reference sequence). The CDR3 is 14 residues long. Here the CDR3 DNA reads TGTGCCTGGAGTGAACAGGGGGGAACAGATACGCAGTATGTT. This gives the protein CAWSEQGGTDTQYV.

This sequence joins TRBV7-2 and TRBJ2-3; 7 bases are shared with TRBD2. Germline CDR1 reads SGHTA; CDR2 reads FQGNSA. The CDR3 extends over 14 amino acids. With 1 base clipped from V and 5 bases from J, the junction kept 3 bases outside the gene matches. In DNA form, the CDR3 reads TGTGCCAGCAGCTTAGTTGGGGGGGGAGATACGCAGTATTTT. Residues: CASSLVGGGDTQYF.